The 27 T cell receptor beta chains below come from one sample, sequenced in a study of Japanese encephalitis immunity and Zika vaccine responses (dated by TCRdb to the early 2020s). PBMCs were labeled with CellTrace CFSE and were cultured for about 6 days in RPMI containing 8% human serum plus peptide pools at around 1 ug/mL each. On a BD FACSAria, proliferating CD4 T cells were sorted without fixation as live CD56-CD19-CD16-CD3+CD4+ CFSE-low cells. Library preparation used 5' RACE. Sequencing used an Illumina MiSeq. TCRdb took the public reads, trimmed them with fastp at Q25, ran MiXCR for clone calling and kept in-frame beta chains. Records with the same CDR3 protein are collapsed into one entry carrying the most frequent genes and DNA. The sample table shows 560 or so distinct CDR3 sequences, and under 2.5% are seen once. The ten largest clones add up to 20% to 25% of the sample. The sequencing used antigen-activated CD4+ T cells from blood, cultured, collected during a Zika inactivated vaccine study. These receptors were obtained from an adult woman who received an inactivated Zika virus vaccine.

This clonotype is deemed large (0.1 to 1%). The chain uses TRBV12-3 or TRBV12-4 and TRBJ2-3, with 11 bases identical to TRBD2. This CDR3 has 20 amino acids. J was trimmed by 0 bases and V by 5 bases; bases with no gene match: 16. The CDR3 DNA reads TGTGCCAGCAGTCCCCCACTCGGACTAGCGGGCACTCATAGCACAGATACGCAGTATTTT. Its protein product is CASSPPLGLAGTHSTDTQYF.

In this sample, this clonotype is hyperexpanded. This sequence joins TRBV20-1 and TRBJ2-5; 12 bases are shared with TRBD2. The trim removed 2 bases at V and 5 bases at J, leaving 6 bases unmatched. This CDR3 contains 15 residues. CDR1 is DFQATT and CDR2 is SNEGSKA in the germline V gene (reference sequence). CDR3 coding DNA: TGCAGTGCTAGAAGGACTAGCGGGATTTTTGAGACCCAGTACTTC. Translation gives CSARRTSGIFETQYF.

This clonotype was seen many times. This sequence joins TRBV20-1 and TRBJ2-1, with no clear D. Trimming took off 5 bases at V and 0 bases at J, with 11 bases between the two ends. There are 14 residues in the CDR3. CDR1 and CDR2 (germline): DFQATT, SNEGSKA (reference sequence). CDR3 loop: CSALTSSSYNEQFF. The CDR3 nucleotides read TGCAGTGCTCTGACAAGCAGCTCCTACAATGAGCAGTTCTTC.

By share, this clonotype ranks as medium-sized (0.01 to 0.1%). This chain uses TRBV18 with TRBJ2-7; weak D call: TRBD1 (5 bases). The V end was cut by 4 bases, the J end by 3 bases, with 10 bases between. The CDR3 is made up of 13 amino acids. The germline gives CDR1 KGHSH, CDR2 LQKENI. The CDR3 coding sequence is TGTGCCAGCTCACGGTCAGGGAACTACGAGCAGTACTTC. This codes for CASSRSGNYEQYF.

This clonotype is labeled medium-sized. V and J are TRBV6-6 and TRBJ1-6, with unresolved D. The V and J ends lost 6 bases and 8 bases respectively, with 14 bases between them. The CDR3 consists of 14 residues. Germline loops: CDR1 MNHNY, CDR2 SVGAGI (reference sequence). The CDR3 DNA reads as TGTGCCAGCAGGTCCCCAGGTTTTCATTCACCCCTCCACTTT. Translated: CASRSPGFHSPLHF.

By sample fraction, this clonotype is medium-sized. V gene TRBV6-6 combines with J gene TRBJ2-3; D may match TRBD1 or TRBD2 (5 bases each). Looked up from germline, CDR1 is MNHNY and CDR2 is SVGAGI (reference sequence). This CDR3 is 15 amino acids long. V was trimmed by 8 bases and J by 5 bases, leaving 20 bases between them. The CDR3 is CASGLGVGRGDTQYF. The DNA for the CDR3 is TGTGCCAGCGGGTTGGGGGTCGGGCGCGGAGATACGCAGTATTTT.

This clonotype ranks as large. The rearrangement joins TRBV20-1 to TRBJ1-1; D gene unclear. Per germline, CDR1 DFQATT and CDR2 SNEGSKA (reference sequence). V was pared by 0 bases and J by 1 base, with 6 bases between. CDR3 size: 13 residues. Here the CDR3 reads CSARDLTNTEAFF. CDR3 nucleotides: TGCAGTGCTAGAGATCTCACGAACACTGAAGCTTTCTTT.

This clonotype rates as large. The rearrangement links TRBV7-2 to TRBJ1-3, with 9 bases that match TRBD1. From germline, CDR1 is SGHTA and CDR2 FQGNSA. The CDR3 consists of 15 residues. CDR3 loop: CATRTGDSSGNTIYF. For the CDR3, the DNA is TGTGCTACACGGACAGGGGATAGTAGCGGAAACACCATATATTTT.

This clonotype is medium-sized within its sample. The chain joins TRBV19 to TRBJ1-2; D is perhaps TRBD1 (6 bases). CDR3 length equals 15 residues. Germline CDR1 and CDR2: LNHDA and SQIVND (reference sequence). Trimming pared 6 bases from V and 4 bases from J, leaving 18 bases between. CDR3 bases: TGTGCCAGTAGCGATCCTCGGGACACAGTCTATGGCTACACCTTC. Amino acids: CASSDPRDTVYGYTF.

In this sample, this clonotype is large. The chain joins TRBV3-1 to TRBJ2-7; D call uncertain. Trimming stripped 1 base from V and 7 bases from J, with 11 bases between. Germline V gives CDR1 LGHDT, CDR2 YNNKEL (reference sequence). This CDR3 is 13 amino acids long. The CDR3: CASSQARAGEQYF. CDR3 nucleotides: TGTGCCAGCAGCCAAGCACGGGCTGGTGAGCAGTACTTC.

By frequency in the sample, this clonotype is large. The chain uses TRBV7-9 and TRBJ2-3; tentative D call: TRBD1 (5 bases). Trimming removed 0 bases from V and 0 bases from J, with 10 bases in between. Germline V lookup: CDR1 SEHNR, CDR2 FQNEAQ (reference sequence). This CDR3 has 16 amino acids. CDR3 amino acids: CASSLAVGASTDTQYF. The CDR3, as DNA: TGTGCCAGCAGCTTAGCGGTTGGGGCTAGCACAGATACGCAGTATTTT.

This clonotype is medium-sized (0.01 to 0.1%) within its sample. The V call is TRBV7-3, the J call TRBJ1-3; unclear D gene. The length of the CDR3 is 13 residues. Germline lookup yields CDR1 SGHTA and CDR2 FQGTGA. V shed 4 bases and J shed 14 bases, with 18 bases lying between them. The CDR3 here is CASSSQQGAILYF. The CDR3 DNA is TGTGCCAGCAGCTCACAACAAGGAGCAATCTTATATTTT.

This clonotype was picked up many times. This CDR3 reads CASSQVTAGGYTF. The CDR3 DNA sequence: TGTGCCAGCAGCCAAGTGACAGCCGGGGGCTACACCTTC. V usage is TRBV3-1 and J usage is TRBJ1-2, with D possibly TRBD1 on 5 matching bases. Trimming removed 1 base from V and 8 bases from J, with 11 bases in between. The CDR3 has 13 amino acids. Looked up from germline, CDR1 is LGHDT and CDR2 is YNNKEL (reference sequence).

This clonotype is large within its sample. The chain couples TRBV20-1 to TRBJ2-7, with 8 bases aligning to TRBD2. Germline V gene lookup returns CDR1 DFQATT and CDR2 SNEGSKA (reference sequence). The CDR3 sequence is 14 residues long. V was clipped by 0 bases and J by 4 bases; unmatched bases: 5. The CDR3 reads CSARDSSGRYEQYF. CDR3 DNA sequence: TGCAGTGCTAGAGATAGCAGCGGGAGATACGAGCAGTACTTC.

This clonotype is deemed medium-sized. The chain combines TRBV5-6 with TRBJ1-4; maybe TRBD1 (6 bases). V lost 4 bases and J 7 bases, leaving 14 bases between the germline ends. The CDR3 totals 14 residues. CDR1 is SGHDT and CDR2 is YYEEEE in the germline V gene. The chain's CDR3 is CASSPRGALEKLFF. The CDR3 coding sequence is TGTGCCAGCAGCCCCCGGGGGGCGCTTGAAAAACTGTTTTTT.

This clonotype is medium-sized within its sample. The rearrangement joins TRBV20-1 to TRBJ2-5, with D tentatively TRBD2 (5 bases). V was clipped by 0 bases and J by 5 bases, with 13 bases between them. Germline V CDR1 and CDR2: DFQATT, SNEGSKA (reference sequence). The CDR3 consists of 14 residues. The DNA for the CDR3 is TGCAGTGCTAGAGACTTCGGACGAGGGGAGACCCAGTACTTC. This codes for CSARDFGRGETQYF.

By sample fraction, this clonotype is medium-sized (0.01 to 0.1%). The chain joins TRBV3-1 to TRBJ1-2, with a possible D match to TRBD1 (6 bases). Per germline, CDR1 LGHDT and CDR2 YNNKEL (reference sequence). Deletions cut 1 base from V and 2 bases from J, with 11 bases between. This CDR3 is 15 amino acids long. The CDR3 protein is CASSQASRGNYGYTF. The DNA of the CDR3 is TGTGCCAGCAGCCAAGCGTCCAGGGGCAACTATGGCTACACCTTC.

This clonotype is judged medium-sized. DNA for the CDR3: TGTGCCAGTAGTTCTCAGGTATCCTACGAGCAGTACTTC. As protein: CASSSQVSYEQYF. The chain joins TRBV19 to TRBJ2-7; D gene ambiguous. The CDR3 consists of 13 residues. V lost 5 bases and J lost 1, with 9 bases in between. Germline loops: CDR1 LNHDA, CDR2 SQIVND (reference sequence).

Remarks on this clonotype: A much larger clonotype is one base distant, so this may be a read error. The genes are TRBV5-1 and TRBJ2-5; D remains ambiguous. This CDR3 is 16 amino acids long. CDR1 SGHRS and CDR2 YFSETQ come from the germline V gene. Trimming left V 0 bases short and J 5 bases short, with 17 bases between. Written as DNA, the CDR3 is TGCGCCAGCAGCTTGGCCTACAACCTGCGTGGGGAGACCCAGTACTTC. Translating gives CASSLAYNLRGETQYF.

This clonotype is medium-sized (0.01 to 0.1%) in the sample. The chain has TRBV6-6 and TRBJ1-5, with 8 bases lining up with TRBD1. This CDR3 is 14 amino acids long. Unmatched junction bases numbered 6, after V lost 5 bases and J lost 6 bases. Germline CDR1 MNHNY, CDR2 SVGAGI (reference sequence). CDR3: CASSQDRVGQPQHF. DNA of the CDR3: TGTGCCAGCAGTCAGGACAGGGTAGGTCAGCCCCAGCATTTT.

Relative to its sample, this clonotype is large. The chain is built from TRBV6-1 and TRBJ2-3, with 10 bases fitting TRBD2. Trimming removed 6 bases from V and 1 base from J; junction bases left unmatched: 10. This CDR3 region has 17 residues. Germline V gene lookup returns CDR1 MNHNS and CDR2 SASEGT. The CDR3 loop reads CASRPGAGLAGTDTQYF. The CDR3 DNA reads TGTGCCAGCAGGCCCGGTGCTGGACTAGCGGGCACAGATACGCAGTATTTT.

By share, this clonotype counts as large. The chain has TRBV27 and TRBJ2-4; unclear D gene. The CDR3 extends over 14 amino acids. Between the trimmed V and J ends, which lost 8 bases and 0 bases, there was a span of 11 bases. Germline V CDR1 and CDR2: MNHEY, SMNVEV (reference sequence). The CDR3 DNA reads as TGTGCCAGCCAGTCGACCAGAGCCAAAAACATTCAGTACTTC. Its translation: CASQSTRAKNIQYF.

This clonotype is judged large. The V call is TRBV20-1, the J call TRBJ1-2; 7 bases agree with TRBD1. The germline V gene encodes CDR1 DFQATT and CDR2 SNEGSKA (reference sequence). The CDR3 sequence is 14 residues long. With V trimmed by 6 bases and J by 4 bases, 11 bases remained unmatched. CDR3 sequence reads: CSAQLGQDGYGYTF. The CDR3 nucleotides are TGCAGTGCCCAACTAGGACAGGACGGCTATGGCTACACCTTC.

This clonotype is termed medium-sized (0.01 to 0.1%). The chain combines TRBV2 with TRBJ2-2; tentative D call: TRBD1 (5 bases). Trimming cost V 5 bases and J 5 bases, with 12 bases left between them. The CDR3 extends over 14 amino acids. Germline V gene data show CDR1 as SNHLY and CDR2 as FYNNEI. CDR3: CASSLSQGTGELFF. The CDR3 bases are TGTGCCAGCAGTCTTTCCCAGGGTACCGGGGAGCTGTTTTTT.

This clonotype is large within its sample. The V call is TRBV20-1, the J call TRBJ1-1; no definite D call. The V end lost 1 base, the J end lost 6 bases, and 21 bases lay between the germline ends. The germline V gene encodes CDR1 DFQATT and CDR2 SNEGSKA (reference sequence). The CDR3 is 16 residues long. The CDR3 loop reads CSARVGGLPLTAEAFF. The CDR3 DNA sequence: TGCAGTGCTAGAGTAGGTGGCCTGCCTTTGACGGCTGAAGCTTTCTTT.

In its sample, this clonotype ranks as hyperexpanded. J is TRBJ2-7 and V is TRBV20-1; TRBD2 agrees at 9 bases. This CDR3 is 14 amino acids long. CDR1 is DFQATT, CDR2 SNEGSKA, per germline (reference sequence). J gave up 2 bases and V 6 bases, and 8 bases lay outside the gene matches. CDR3 sequence: CSAAPSGIPYEQYF. DNA of the CDR3: TGCAGTGCCGCTCCTAGCGGGATACCCTACGAGCAGTACTTC.

This clonotype rates as large (0.1 to 1%). This sequence joins TRBV30 and TRBJ1-4; 10 nucleotides align to TRBD1. The V segment lost 5 bases and the J segment 9 bases; nucleotides outside the gene matches: 6. Germline CDR1 reads GTSNPN; CDR2 reads SVGIG (reference sequence). This CDR3 has 13 residues. The CDR3 DNA follows: TGTGCCTGGCGGGACAGGGGATTGAAAAAACTGTTTTTT. As protein: CAWRDRGLKKLFF.